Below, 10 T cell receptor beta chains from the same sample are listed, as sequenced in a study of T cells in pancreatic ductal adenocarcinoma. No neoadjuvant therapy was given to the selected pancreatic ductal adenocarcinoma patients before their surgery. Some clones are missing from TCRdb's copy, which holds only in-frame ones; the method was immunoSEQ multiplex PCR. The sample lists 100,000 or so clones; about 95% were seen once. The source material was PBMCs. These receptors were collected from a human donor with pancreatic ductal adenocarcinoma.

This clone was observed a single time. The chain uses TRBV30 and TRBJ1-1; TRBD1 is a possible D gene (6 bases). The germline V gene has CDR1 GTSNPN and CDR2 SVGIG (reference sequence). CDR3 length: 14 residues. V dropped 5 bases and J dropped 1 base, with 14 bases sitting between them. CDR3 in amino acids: CAWALPDRNTEAFF. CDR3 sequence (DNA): TGTGCCTGGGCCCTCCCGGACAGGAACACTGAAGCTTTCTTT.

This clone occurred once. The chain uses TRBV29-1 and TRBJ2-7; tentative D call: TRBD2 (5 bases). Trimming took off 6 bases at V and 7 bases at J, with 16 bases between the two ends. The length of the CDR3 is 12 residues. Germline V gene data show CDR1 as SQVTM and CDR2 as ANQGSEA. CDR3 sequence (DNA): TGCAGCGTCTCTGACTATTCGGGGGAGCAGTACTTC. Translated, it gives CSVSDYSGEQYF.

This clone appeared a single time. CDR3 in DNA: TGCGCCAGCAGCCAAGGAACGGTCACCGGGGAGCTGTTTTTT. It codes for CASSQGTVTGELFF. The V call is TRBV4-1, the J call TRBJ2-2; D ambiguous. This CDR3 has 14 amino acids. Trimming took 1 base from V and 4 from J, leaving 7 bases between them. The germline CDR1 and CDR2 sequences are MGHRA and YSYEKL.

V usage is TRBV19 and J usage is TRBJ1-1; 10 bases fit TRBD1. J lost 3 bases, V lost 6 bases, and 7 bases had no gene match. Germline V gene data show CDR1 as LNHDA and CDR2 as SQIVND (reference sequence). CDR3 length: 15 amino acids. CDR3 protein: CASSETGGEYTEAFF. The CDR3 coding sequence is TGTGCCAGTAGCGAGACAGGGGGCGAATACACTGAAGCTTTCTTT.

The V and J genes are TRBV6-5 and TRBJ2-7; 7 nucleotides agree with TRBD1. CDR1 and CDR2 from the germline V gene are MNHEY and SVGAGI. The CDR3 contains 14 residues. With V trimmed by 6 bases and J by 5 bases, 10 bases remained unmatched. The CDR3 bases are TGTGCCAGCAGAGAGGGGGCAGGAGTGGACGAGCAGTACTTC. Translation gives CASREGAGVDEQYF.

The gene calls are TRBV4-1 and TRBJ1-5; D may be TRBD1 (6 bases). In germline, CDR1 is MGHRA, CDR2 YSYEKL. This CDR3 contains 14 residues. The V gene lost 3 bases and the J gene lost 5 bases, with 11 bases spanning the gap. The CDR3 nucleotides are TGCGCCAGCAGCCAGGGACACAGAGATCAGCCCCAGCATTTT. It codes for CASSQGHRDQPQHF.

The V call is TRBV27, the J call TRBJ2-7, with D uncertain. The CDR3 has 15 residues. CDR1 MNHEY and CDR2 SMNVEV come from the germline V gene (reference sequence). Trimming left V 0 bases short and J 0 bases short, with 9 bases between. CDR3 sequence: CASSLSSRSSYEQYF. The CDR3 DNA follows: TGTGCCAGCAGTTTATCGAGTAGGAGCTCCTACGAGCAGTACTTC.

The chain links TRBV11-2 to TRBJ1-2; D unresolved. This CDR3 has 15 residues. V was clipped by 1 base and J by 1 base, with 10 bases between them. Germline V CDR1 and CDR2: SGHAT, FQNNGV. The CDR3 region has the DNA TGTGCCAGCAGCTTAGGGGCGGGTGTTAACTATGGCTACACCTTC. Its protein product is CASSLGAGVNYGYTF.

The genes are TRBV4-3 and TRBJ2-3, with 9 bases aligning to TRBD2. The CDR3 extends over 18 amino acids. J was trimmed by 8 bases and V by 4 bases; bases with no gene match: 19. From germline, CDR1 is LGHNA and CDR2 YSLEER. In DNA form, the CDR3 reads TGCGCCAGCAGCCTAAACGGAGCGGGGCTAGCGGGGACTGGTACGCAGTATTTT. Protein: CASSLNGAGLAGTGTQYF.

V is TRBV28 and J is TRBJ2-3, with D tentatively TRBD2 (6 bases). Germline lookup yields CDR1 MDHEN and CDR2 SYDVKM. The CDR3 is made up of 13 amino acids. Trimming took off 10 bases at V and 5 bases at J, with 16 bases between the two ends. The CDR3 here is CATSGAAQDTQYF. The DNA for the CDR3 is TGTGCCACCTCGGGAGCGGCTCAAGATACGCAGTATTTT. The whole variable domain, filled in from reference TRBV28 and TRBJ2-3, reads DVKVTQSSRYLVKRTGEKVFLECVQDMDHENMFWYRQDPGLGLRLIYFSYDVKMKEKGDIPEGYSVSREKKERFSLILESASTNQTSMYLCATSGAAQDTQYFGPGTRLTVL.